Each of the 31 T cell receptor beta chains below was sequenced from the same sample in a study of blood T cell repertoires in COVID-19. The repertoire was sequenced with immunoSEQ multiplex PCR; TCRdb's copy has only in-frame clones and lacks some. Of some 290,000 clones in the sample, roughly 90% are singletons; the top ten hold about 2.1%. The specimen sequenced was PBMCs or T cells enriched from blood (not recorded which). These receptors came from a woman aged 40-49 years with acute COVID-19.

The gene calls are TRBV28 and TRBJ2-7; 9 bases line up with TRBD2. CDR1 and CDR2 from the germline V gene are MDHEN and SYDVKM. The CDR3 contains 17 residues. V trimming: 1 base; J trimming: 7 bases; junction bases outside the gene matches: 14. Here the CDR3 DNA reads TGTGCCAGCAGTTTATATATTAGCGGGGGCCTTCCAGGGGAGCAGTACTTC. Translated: CASSLYISGGLPGEQYF.

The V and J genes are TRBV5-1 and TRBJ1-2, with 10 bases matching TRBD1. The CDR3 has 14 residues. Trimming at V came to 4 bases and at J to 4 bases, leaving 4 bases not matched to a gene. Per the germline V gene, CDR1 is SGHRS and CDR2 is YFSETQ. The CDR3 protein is CASSPRTGGYGYTF. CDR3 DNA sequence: TGCGCCAGCAGCCCAAGGACAGGGGGCTATGGCTACACCTTC. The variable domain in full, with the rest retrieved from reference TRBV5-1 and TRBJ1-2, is KAGVTQTPRYLIKTRGQQVTLSCSPISGHRSVSWYQQTPGQGLQFLFEYFSETQRNKGNFPGRFSGRQFSNSRSEMNVSTLELGDSALYLCASSPRTGGYGYTFGSGTRLTVV.

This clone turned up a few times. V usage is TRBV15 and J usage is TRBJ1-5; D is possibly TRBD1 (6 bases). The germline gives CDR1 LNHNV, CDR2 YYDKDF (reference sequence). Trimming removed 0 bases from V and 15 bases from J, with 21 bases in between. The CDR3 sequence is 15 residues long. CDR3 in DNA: TGTGCCACCAGCAGAGATAAGTCCGCACAGGGCGTTCTGCATTTT. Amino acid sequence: CATSRDKSAQGVLHF.

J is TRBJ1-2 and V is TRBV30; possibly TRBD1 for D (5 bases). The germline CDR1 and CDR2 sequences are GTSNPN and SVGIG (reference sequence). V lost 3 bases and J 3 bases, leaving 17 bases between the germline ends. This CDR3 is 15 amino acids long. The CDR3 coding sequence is TGTGCCTGGAGCCACGAGGCGGGGGAGGACTATGGCTACACCTTC. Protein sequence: CAWSHEAGEDYGYTF.

CDR3 sequence: CASSAATGNYGYTF. As DNA, the CDR3 is TGCGCCAGCAGCGCGGCGACAGGCAACTATGGCTACACCTTC. The chain combines TRBV5-1 with TRBJ1-2; D may be TRBD1 (6 bases). Germline V gives CDR1 SGHRS, CDR2 YFSETQ. Trimming removed 4 bases at V and 2 bases at J, with 12 bases between. This CDR3 is 14 amino acids long.

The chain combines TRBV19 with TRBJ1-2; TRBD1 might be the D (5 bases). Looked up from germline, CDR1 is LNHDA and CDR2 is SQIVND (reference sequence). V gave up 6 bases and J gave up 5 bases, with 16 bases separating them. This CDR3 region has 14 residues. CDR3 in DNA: TGTGCCAGTAGATCGCAGGGCGAACGATATGGCTACACCTTC. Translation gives CASRSQGERYGYTF.

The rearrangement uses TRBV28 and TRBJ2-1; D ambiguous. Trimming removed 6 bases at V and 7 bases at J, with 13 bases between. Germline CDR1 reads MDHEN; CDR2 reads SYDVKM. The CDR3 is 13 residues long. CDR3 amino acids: CASSPPSRNEQFF. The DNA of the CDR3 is TGTGCCAGCAGCCCCCCTAGTAGGAATGAGCAGTTCTTC.

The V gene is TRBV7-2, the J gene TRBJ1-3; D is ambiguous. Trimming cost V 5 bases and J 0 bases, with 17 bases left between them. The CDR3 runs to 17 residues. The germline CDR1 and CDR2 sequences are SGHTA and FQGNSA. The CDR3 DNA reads TGTGCCAGCAGCCCGTTCGCAACATCTAGCTCTGGAAACACCATATATTTT. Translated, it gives CASSPFATSSSGNTIYF.

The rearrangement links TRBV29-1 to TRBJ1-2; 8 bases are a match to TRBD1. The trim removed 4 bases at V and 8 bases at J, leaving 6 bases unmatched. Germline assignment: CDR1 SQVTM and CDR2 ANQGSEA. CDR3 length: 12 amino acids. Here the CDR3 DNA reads TGCAGCGTTGGGGACAGGTCGTGGGGCTACACCTTC. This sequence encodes CSVGDRSWGYTF.

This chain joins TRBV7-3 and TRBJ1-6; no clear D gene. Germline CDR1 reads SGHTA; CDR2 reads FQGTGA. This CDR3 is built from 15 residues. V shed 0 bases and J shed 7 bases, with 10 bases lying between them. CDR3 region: CASSLTSGINSPLHF. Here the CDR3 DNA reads TGTGCCAGCAGCTTAACGTCCGGGATCAATTCACCCCTCCACTTT.

The CDR3 reads CASSFRANEQFF. For the CDR3, the DNA is TGTGCCAGCAGTTTCAGGGCGAATGAGCAGTTCTTC. The genes are TRBV12-3 or TRBV12-4 and TRBJ2-1, with D tentatively TRBD1 (5 bases). V lost 3 bases and J lost 7, with 7 bases in between. This CDR3 comprises 12 residues.

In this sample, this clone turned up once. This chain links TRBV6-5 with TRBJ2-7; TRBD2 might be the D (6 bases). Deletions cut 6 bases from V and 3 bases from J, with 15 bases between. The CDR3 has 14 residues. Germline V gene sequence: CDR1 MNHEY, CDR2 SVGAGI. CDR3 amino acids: CASSRGDRGYEQYF. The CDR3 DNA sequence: TGTGCCAGCAGCCGCGGGGACCGGGGCTACGAGCAGTACTTC.

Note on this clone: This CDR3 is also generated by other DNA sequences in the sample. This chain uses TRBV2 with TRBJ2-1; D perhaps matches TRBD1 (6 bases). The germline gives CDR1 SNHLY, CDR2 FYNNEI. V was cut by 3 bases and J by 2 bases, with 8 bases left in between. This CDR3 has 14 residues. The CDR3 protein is CASSDRGTYNEQFF. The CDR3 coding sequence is TGTGCCAGCAGTGATAGGGGGACCTACAATGAGCAGTTCTTC.

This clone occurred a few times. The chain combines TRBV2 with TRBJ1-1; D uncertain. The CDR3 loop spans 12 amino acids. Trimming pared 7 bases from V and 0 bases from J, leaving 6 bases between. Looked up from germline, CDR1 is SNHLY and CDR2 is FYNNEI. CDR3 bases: TGTGCCAGCAACAGAATGAACACTGAAGCTTTCTTT. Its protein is CASNRMNTEAFF.

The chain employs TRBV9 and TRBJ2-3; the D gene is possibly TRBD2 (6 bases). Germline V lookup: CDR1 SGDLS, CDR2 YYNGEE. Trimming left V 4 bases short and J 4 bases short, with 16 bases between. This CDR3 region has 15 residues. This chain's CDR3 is CASSPRLDGADTQYF. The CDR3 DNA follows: TGTGCCAGCAGCCCTCGACTAGATGGTGCAGATACGCAGTATTTT. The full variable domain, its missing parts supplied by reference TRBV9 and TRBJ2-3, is DSGVTQTPKHLITATGQRVTLRCSPRSGDLSVYWYQQSLDQGLQFLIQYYNGEERAKGNILERFSAQQFPDLHSELNLSSLELGDSALYFCASSPRLDGADTQYFGPGTRLTVL.

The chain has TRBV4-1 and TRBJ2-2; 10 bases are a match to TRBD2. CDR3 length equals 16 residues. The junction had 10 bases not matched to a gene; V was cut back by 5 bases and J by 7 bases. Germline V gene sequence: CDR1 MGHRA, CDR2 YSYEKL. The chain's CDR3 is CASSSPSGGAGGELFF. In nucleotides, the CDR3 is TGCGCCAGCAGCTCTCCCAGCGGGGGGGCCGGCGGGGAGCTGTTTTTT.

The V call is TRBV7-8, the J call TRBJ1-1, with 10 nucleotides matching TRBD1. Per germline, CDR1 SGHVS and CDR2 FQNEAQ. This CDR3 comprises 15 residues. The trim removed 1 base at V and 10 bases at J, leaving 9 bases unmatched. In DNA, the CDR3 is TGTGCCAGCAGCTTAGGAGGGACAGGGGTATCTGTAGCTTTCTTT. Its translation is CASSLGGTGVSVAFF.

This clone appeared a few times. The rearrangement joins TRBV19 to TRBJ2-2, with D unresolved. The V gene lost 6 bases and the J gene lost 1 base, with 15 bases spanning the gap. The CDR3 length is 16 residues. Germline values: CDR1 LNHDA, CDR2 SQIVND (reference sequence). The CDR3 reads CASRPADSKNTGELFF. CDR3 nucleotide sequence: TGTGCCAGTAGGCCGGCAGACTCTAAGAACACCGGGGAGCTGTTTTTT.

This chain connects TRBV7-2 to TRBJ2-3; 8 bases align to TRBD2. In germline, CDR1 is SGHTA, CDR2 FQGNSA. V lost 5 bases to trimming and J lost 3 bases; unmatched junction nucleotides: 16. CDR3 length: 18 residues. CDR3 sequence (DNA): TGTGCCAGCAGCCCTGGGACTAGAGCGGAGGGGTGGACAGATACGCAGTATTTT. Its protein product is CASSPGTRAEGWTDTQYF.

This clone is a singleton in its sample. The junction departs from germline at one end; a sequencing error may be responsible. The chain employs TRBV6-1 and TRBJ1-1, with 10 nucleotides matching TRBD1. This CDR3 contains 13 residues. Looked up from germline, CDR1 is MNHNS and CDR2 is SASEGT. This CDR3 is CASSEGTGVEAFF. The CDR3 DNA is TGTGCCAGCAGCGAAGGGACAGGGGTTGAAGCTTTCTTT.

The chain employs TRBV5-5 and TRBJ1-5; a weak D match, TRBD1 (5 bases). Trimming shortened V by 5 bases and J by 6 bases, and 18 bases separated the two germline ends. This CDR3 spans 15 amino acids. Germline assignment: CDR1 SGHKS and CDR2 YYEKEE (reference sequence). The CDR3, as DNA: TGTGCCAGCAGTTTGACAGCCGCGGGGGGTCAGCCCCAGCATTTT. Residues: CASSLTAAGGQPQHF.

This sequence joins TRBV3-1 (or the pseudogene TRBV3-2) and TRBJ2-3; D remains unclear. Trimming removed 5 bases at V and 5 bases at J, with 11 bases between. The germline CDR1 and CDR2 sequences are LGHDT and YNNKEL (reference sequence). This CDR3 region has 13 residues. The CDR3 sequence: CASSKRGIDTQYF. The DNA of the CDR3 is TGTGCCAGCAGCAAGAGAGGAATAGATACGCAGTATTTT.

The DNA for the CDR3 is TGTGCCTGGACCCTCAACTATGGCTACACCTTC. Protein: CAWTLNYGYTF. J is TRBJ1-2 and V is TRBV30; D uncertain. The V gene lost 4 bases and the J gene lost 2 bases, with 5 bases spanning the gap. The CDR3 has 11 amino acids. Germline V CDR1 and CDR2: GTSNPN, SVGIG (reference sequence).

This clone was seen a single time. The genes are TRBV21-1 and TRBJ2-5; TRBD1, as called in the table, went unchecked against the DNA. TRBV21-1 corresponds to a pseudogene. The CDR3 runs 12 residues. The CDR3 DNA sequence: TGTGCCAGCCCAGGGGGCCGAGAGACCCAGTACTTC. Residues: CASPGGRETQYF.

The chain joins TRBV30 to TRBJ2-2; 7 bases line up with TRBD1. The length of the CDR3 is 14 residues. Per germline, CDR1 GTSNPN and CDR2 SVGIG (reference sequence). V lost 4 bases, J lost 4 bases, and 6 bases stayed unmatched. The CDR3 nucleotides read TGTGCCTGGACCTTGGACAGGATCACCGGGGAGCTGTTTTTT. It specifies CAWTLDRITGELFF.

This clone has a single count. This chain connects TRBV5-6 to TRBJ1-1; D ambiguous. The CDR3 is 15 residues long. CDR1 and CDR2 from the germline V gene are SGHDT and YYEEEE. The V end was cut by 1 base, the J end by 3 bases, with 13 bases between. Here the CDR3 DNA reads TGTGCCAGCAGCTTGTCCGGGGTGGGGTACACTGAAGCTTTCTTT. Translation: CASSLSGVGYTEAFF.

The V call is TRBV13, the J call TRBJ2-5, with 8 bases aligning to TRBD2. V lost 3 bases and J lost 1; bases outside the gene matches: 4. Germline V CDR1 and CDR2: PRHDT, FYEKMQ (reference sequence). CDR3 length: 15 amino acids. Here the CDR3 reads CASSFALAAQETQYF. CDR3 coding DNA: TGTGCCAGCAGCTTTGCACTAGCGGCCCAAGAGACCCAGTACTTC. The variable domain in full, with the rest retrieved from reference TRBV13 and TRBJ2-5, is AAGVIQSPRHLIKEKRETATLKCYPIPRHDTVYWYQQGPGQDPQFLISFYEKMQSDKGSIPDRFSAQQFSDYHSELNMSSLELGDSALYFCASSFALAAQETQYFGPGTRLLVL.

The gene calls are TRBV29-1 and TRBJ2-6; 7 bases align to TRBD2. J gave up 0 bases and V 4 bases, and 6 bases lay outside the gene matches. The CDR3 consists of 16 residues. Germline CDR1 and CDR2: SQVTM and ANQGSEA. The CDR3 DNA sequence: TGCAGCGTTGCGGGGGGACTGAACTCTGGGGCCAACGTCCTGACTTTC. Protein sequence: CSVAGGLNSGANVLTF. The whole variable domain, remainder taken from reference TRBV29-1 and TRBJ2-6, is SAVISQKPSRDICQRGTSLTIQCQVDSQVTMMFWYRQQPGQSLTLIATANQGSEATYESGFVIDKFPISRPNLTFSTLTVSNMSPEDSSIYLCSVAGGLNSGANVLTFGAGSRLTVL.

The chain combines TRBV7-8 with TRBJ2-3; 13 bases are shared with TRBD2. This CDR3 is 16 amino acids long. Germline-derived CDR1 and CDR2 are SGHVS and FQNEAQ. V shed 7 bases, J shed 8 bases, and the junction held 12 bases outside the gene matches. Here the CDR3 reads CASKGTSGTNLRTQYF. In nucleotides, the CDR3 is TGTGCCAGCAAGGGGACTAGCGGGACGAACCTTCGTACGCAGTATTTT.

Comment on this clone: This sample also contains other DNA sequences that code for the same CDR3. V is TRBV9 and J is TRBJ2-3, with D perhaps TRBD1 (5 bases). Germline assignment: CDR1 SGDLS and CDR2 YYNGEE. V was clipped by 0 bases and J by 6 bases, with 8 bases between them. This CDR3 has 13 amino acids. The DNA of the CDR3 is TGTGCCAGCAGCGTAGGGGGCTCGGATACGCAGTATTTT. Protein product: CASSVGGSDTQYF. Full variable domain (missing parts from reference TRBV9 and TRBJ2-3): DSGVTQTPKHLITATGQRVTLRCSPRSGDLSVYWYQQSLDQGLQFLIQYYNGEERAKGNILERFSAQQFPDLHSELNLSSLELGDSALYFCASSVGGSDTQYFGPGTRLTVL.

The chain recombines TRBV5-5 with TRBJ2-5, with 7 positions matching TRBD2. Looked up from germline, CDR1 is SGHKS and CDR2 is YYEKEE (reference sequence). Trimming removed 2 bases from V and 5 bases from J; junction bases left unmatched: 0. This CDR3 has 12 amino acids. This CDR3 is CASSFGGETQYF. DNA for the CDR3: TGTGCCAGCAGCTTCGGGGGGGAGACCCAGTACTTC.